The 2 T cell receptor beta chains below come from one sample, sequenced in a study of T cell responses to AZD1222 COVID-19 vaccine. Using immunoSEQ multiplex PCR, the repertoire was profiled, and TCRdb retains in-frame clones only, with some absent. The repertoire holds more than 20,000 clones, with roughly 84% as singletons. The sample in question was peripheral blood, obtained 28 days after the second AZD1222 dose. These receptor sequences come from an adult who received the AZD1222 COVID-19 vaccine.

This chain joins TRBV11-2 and TRBJ1-2; 12 bases are shared with TRBD1. The CDR3 loop spans 17 amino acids. The germline V gene has CDR1 SGHAT and CDR2 FQNNGV. Trimming at V came to 4 bases and at J to 8 bases, leaving 14 bases not matched to a gene. This CDR3 is CASSSPRRDRGLRGYTF. The CDR3 DNA is TGTGCCAGCAGCTCTCCCCGACGGGACAGGGGGCTTCGGGGCTACACCTTC.

V and J are TRBV10-3 and TRBJ2-5; weak D call: TRBD1 (6 bases). Germline values: CDR1 ENHRY, CDR2 SYGVKD. This CDR3 is built from 15 residues. The V and J ends lost 2 bases and 5 bases respectively, with 15 bases between them. The CDR3 loop is CAISEGDIGGETQYF. The CDR3 DNA reads as TGTGCCATCAGTGAGGGCGATATAGGGGGTGAGACCCAGTACTTC.